These T cell receptor beta chains were read from a single sample in a study of blood T cell repertoires in COVID-19. This table comes from immunoSEQ multiplex PCR, and its TCRdb copy is limited to in-frame clones, with some not included. The profile covers 300,000 to 400,000 clones, with 87% appearing a single time and approximately 9.9% taken by the ten largest. The sequenced material came from peripheral blood. The source is a man aged 25-40 years with COVID-19, enrolled during active disease. Each CDR3 is given without its conserved first and last residue.

CDR3 protein | V gene
ASGFLTGQAYNEQF | TRBV12-5
ASSQGQGMDQPQH | TRBV4-2
ASSQRGKETQY | TRBV3-1/TRBV3-2
ASSQDRGRNQPQH | TRBV3-1/TRBV3-2
ASRGSDTEAF | TRBV11-3
ASSPTGEETQY | TRBV3-1/TRBV3-2
ASSPIQQRLQGLLSGNTIY | TRBV9
ASSGRGGLSYSNQPQH | TRBV27
AISATSGNEQF | TRBV10-3
ASSTGTGPSPLH | TRBV2
ASSFARAGTEAF | TRBV7-2
ASSAAPGLAGTPYEQY | TRBV7-9
ASSETGGSDTQY | TRBV6-1
ASSPTSGFYNEQF | TRBV18
ASSPRRQGARSYNEQF | TRBV18
ASSLAGGREQF | TRBV5-1
ASSLGDRGVISPLH | TRBV7-2
ASSLAVGSSGANVLT | TRBV7-9
ASSGGWLDQQY | TRBV28
ASSLRGTLYEQY | TRBV7-8
ASSLEGTSEYTDTQY | TRBV9
ASSFDRAGTDTQY | TRBV7-3
ASSLTGDNTDTQY | TRBV11-3
ASTFPGGNEQF | TRBV28
ASSVKGLGGRVTGELF | TRBV9
ASSNRDREGETQY | TRBV11-2
ASSSGQSPETQY | TRBV28
ATSRGPAGGILTSTDTQY | TRBV15
ASSGRDRGATEAF | TRBV5-6
ASSHSMNTEAF | TRBV4-1
ATSEAGQGASAYGYT | TRBV24-1
AIAGTSGTDSYNEQF | TRBV10-3
ASSLLLGQGAYEQY | TRBV7-6
ASSLEDTTDTQY | TRBV27
ASSSPGANTEAF | TRBV5-4
ASSSLVAGVDPDEQY | TRBV7-6
ASRPNTGTGRETQY | TRBV4-1
ASRGFSSGSSYEQY | TRBV2
ASSLRGAGNTEAF | TRBV3-1/TRBV3-2
ASSPDRAYGYT | TRBV5-4
ASSEIWGLADTDTQY | TRBV25-1
ASSPSVVNEQF | TRBV7-2
ASTPGRLVFYEQY | TRBV6-6
ASSPRQGVTDTQY | TRBV7-2
ASCRQQNTEAF | TRBV7-9
ASSLGLAYGYT | TRBV28
ASSMVVAGPNQPQH | TRBV19
ASSFQVPYEQY | TRBV27
ASSFLGTGGLEAF | TRBV7-2
ASSPRWGAGGEETQY | TRBV28
ASSQDGGSYEQY | TRBV4-3
ASSPPGYGYT | TRBV7-9
ASSPDSYSTDTQY | TRBV28
ASSTTGQGLGNEQF | TRBV6-4
ASSNHDRERFRSEKLF | TRBV6-2/TRBV6-3
APAGDRGTANTGELF | TRBV10-1
ASSSGEGRTYYGYT | TRBV5-4